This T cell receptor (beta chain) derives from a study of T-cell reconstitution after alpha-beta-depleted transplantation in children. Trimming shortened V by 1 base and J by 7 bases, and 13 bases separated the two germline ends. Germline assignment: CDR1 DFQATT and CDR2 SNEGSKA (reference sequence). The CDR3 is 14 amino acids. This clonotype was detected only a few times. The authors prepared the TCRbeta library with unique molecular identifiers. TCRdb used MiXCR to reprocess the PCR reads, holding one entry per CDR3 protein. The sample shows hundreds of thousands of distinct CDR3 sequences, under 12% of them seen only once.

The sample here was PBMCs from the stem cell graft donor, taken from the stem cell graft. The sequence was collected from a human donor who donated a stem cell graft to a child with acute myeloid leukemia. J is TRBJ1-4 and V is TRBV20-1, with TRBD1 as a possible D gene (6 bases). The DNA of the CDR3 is TGCAGTGCTAGAGGGGGACACTCCGTTGAAAAACTGTTTTTT. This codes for CSARGGHSVEKLFF.